This T cell receptor beta chain was recorded in a study of blood T cell repertoires in COVID-19. Background on the study: PBMCs, B-cell-depleted T cells, or T cells provided the cDNA or gDNA that made up the material.

The protocol was immunoSEQ multiplex PCR, while the TCRdb copy is restricted to in-frame clones and leaves out a portion. The sample lists approximately 100,000 clones, around 85% occurring once. The ends were cut back, 5 bases at V and 11 bases at J, with 13 bases in the middle. Germline V CDR1 and CDR2: SGHNT, YENEEA. This CDR3 has 12 residues. The receptor was derived from a man in his 60s with acute or convalescent COVID-19. Sequencing was done on a sample of peripheral blood. V usage is TRBV11-3 and J usage is TRBJ2-1, with D maybe TRBD1 (6 bases). The CDR3 sequence: CASSESGHQQFF. The CDR3 bases are TGTGCCAGCAGCGAATCGGGACATCAGCAGTTCTTC. The complete variable domain, with remaining parts taken from reference TRBV11-3 and TRBJ2-1, reads EAGVVQSPRYKIIEKKQPVAFWCNPISGHNTLYWYLQNLGQGPELLIRYENEEAVDDSQLPKDRFSAERLKGVDSTLKIQPAELGDSAVYLCASSESGHQQFFGPGTRLTVL.